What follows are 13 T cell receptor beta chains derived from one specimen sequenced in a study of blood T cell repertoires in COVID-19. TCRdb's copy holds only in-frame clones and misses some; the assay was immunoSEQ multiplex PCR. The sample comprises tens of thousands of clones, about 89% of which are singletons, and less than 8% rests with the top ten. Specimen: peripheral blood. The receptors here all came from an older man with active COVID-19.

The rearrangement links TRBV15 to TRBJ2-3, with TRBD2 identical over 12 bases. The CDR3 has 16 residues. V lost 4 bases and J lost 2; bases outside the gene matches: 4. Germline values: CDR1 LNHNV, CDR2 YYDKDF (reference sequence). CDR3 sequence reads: CATSTGLAGYTDTQYF. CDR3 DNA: TGTGCCACCAGCACCGGACTAGCGGGGTACACAGATACGCAGTATTTT.

The CDR3 DNA sequence: TGTGCCAGCACCCAAGCAGGGCTGAACACCGGGGAGCTGTTTTTT. It yields the protein CASTQAGLNTGELFF. V and J are TRBV6-5 and TRBJ2-2, with D perhaps TRBD1 (5 bases). CDR3 length: 15 residues. The germline CDR1 and CDR2 sequences are MNHEY and SVGAGI. Deletions cut 7 bases from V and 1 base from J, with 13 bases between.

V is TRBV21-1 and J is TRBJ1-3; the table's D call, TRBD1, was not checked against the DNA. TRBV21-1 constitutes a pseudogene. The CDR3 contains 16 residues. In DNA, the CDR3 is TGTGCCAGCAGCGGCGAGGGACAGAGCTCTGGAAACACCATATATTTT. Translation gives CASSGEGQSSGNTIYF.

This CDR3 reads CASSSQVPYEQYF. The CDR3 DNA is TGTGCCAGCAGCTCACAGGTCCCCTACGAGCAGTACTTC. The chain couples TRBV7-9 to TRBJ2-7; D possibly corresponds to TRBD1 (5 bases). The CDR3 runs 13 residues. Germline V gives CDR1 SEHNR, CDR2 FQNEAQ (reference sequence). V was trimmed by 4 bases and J by 2 bases, leaving 9 bases between them. Looking up the rest from reference TRBV7-9 and TRBJ2-7 gives the full variable domain: DTGVSQNPRHKITKRGQNVTFRCDPISEHNRLYWYRQTLGQGPEFLTYFQNEAQLEKSRLLSDRFSAERPKGSFSTLEIQRTEQGDSAMYLCASSSQVPYEQYFGPGTRLTVT.

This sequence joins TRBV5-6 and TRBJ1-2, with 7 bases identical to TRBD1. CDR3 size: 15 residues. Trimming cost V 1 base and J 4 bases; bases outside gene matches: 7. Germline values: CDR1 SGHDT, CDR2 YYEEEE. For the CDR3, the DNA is TGTGCCAGCAGCTTGCGTCGGCGGGACAGCTATGGCTACACCTTC. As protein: CASSLRRRDSYGYTF. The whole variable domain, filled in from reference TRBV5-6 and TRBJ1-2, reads DAGVTQSPTHLIKTRGQQVTLRCSPKSGHDTVSWYQQALGQGPQFIFQYYEEEERQRGNFPDRFSGHQFPNYSSELNVNALLLGDSALYLCASSLRRRDSYGYTFGSGTRLTVV.

CDR3 sequence: CATSEGTSRAEAFF. The CDR3 DNA sequence: TGTGCCACCAGTGAGGGGACTTCTCGGGCTGAAGCTTTCTTT. The chain links TRBV24-1 to TRBJ1-1; D may be TRBD1 (5 bases). The CDR3 loop spans 14 amino acids. Germline assignment: CDR1 KGHDR and CDR2 SFDVKD. V was trimmed by 4 bases and J by 6 bases, leaving 14 bases between them.

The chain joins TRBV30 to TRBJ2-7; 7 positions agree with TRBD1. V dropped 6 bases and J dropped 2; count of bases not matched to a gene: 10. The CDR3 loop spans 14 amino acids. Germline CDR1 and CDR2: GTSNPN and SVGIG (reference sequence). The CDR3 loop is CACPRGQVPYEQYF. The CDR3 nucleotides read TGTGCCTGCCCTAGAGGACAGGTCCCCTACGAGCAGTACTTC.

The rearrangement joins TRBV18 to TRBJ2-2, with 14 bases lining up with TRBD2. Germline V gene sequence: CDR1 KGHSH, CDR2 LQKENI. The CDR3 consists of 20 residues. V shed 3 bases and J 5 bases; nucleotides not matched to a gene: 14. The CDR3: CASSPTGLAGVELRTGELFF. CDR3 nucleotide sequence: TGTGCCAGCTCACCCACGGGACTAGCGGGGGTCGAACTGAGGACCGGGGAGCTGTTTTTT.

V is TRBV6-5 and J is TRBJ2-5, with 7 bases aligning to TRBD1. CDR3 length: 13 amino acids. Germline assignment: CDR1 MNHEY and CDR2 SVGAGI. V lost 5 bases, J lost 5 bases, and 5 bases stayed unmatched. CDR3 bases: TGTGCCAGCAGTAGGACAGGCCGGGAGACCCAGTACTTC. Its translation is CASSRTGRETQYF.

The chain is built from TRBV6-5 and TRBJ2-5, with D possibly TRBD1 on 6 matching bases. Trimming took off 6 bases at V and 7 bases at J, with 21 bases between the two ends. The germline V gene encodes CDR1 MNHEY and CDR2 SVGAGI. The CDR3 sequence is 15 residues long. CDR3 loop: CASSQLGASGGTQYF. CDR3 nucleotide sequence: TGTGCCAGCAGCCAACTGGGGGCTTCCGGAGGGACCCAGTACTTC.

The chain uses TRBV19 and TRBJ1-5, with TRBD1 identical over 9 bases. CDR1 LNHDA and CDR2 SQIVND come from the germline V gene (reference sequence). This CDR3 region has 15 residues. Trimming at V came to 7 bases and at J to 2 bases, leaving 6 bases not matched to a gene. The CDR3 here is CASNPGQGGNQPQHF. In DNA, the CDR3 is TGTGCCAGTAACCCGGGACAGGGAGGCAATCAGCCCCAGCATTTT.

The CDR3 here is CASSFGLQETQYF. DNA of the CDR3: TGTGCCAGCAGCTTTGGACTACAAGAGACCCAGTACTTC. The gene calls are TRBV11-3 and TRBJ2-5, with D maybe TRBD2 (6 bases). Trimming removed 3 bases at V and 2 bases at J, with 7 bases between. The CDR3 covers 13 residues. Germline CDR1 SGHNT, CDR2 YENEEA. The full variable domain, rest sourced from reference TRBV11-3 and TRBJ2-5, is EAGVVQSPRYKIIEKKQPVAFWCNPISGHNTLYWYLQNLGQGPELLIRYENEEAVDDSQLPKDRFSAERLKGVDSTLKIQPAELGDSAVYLCASSFGLQETQYFGPGTRLLVL.

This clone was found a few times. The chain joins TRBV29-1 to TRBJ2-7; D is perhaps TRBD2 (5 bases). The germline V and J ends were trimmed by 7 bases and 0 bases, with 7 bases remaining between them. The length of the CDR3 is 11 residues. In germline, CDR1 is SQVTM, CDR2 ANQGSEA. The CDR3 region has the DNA TGCAGCGGACGGGACTCCTACGAGCAGTACTTC. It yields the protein CSGRDSYEQYF.